Below, 12 T cell receptor beta chains from the same sample are listed, as sequenced in a study of shared clonotypes between healthy human individuals. The assay was immunoSEQ multiplex PCR, and TCRdb's table has in-frame clones only and misses some. The top ten hold roughly 0.13% of the sample, which has around 2.3 million clones, approximately 96% seen once. The sequenced sample was naive CD4+ T cells sorted from blood. Subset indicated: CD45RA+ positively selected. The origin of the receptors is a man between 18 and 35 years old in good health.

J is TRBJ1-4 and V is TRBV5-6; D gene unclear. The CDR3 spans 17 residues. Trimming cost V 1 base and J 2 bases, with 15 bases left between them. The germline CDR1 and CDR2 sequences are SGHDT and YYEEEE. CDR3 region: CASSLYGETTTNEKLFF. CDR3 DNA sequence: TGTGCCAGCAGCTTGTACGGGGAGACCACCACTAATGAAAAACTGTTTTTT.

This chain uses TRBV6-5 with TRBJ2-5; TRBD2 matches at 9 bases. Germline V gene sequence: CDR1 MNHEY, CDR2 SVGAGI. The V segment lost 0 bases and the J segment 5 bases; nucleotides outside the gene matches: 7. CDR3 length: 16 residues. The CDR3 bases are TGTGCCAGCAGTTACTCAGGTAGCGGGAGAGGGGAGACCCAGTACTTC. Translated, it gives CASSYSGSGRGETQYF.

CDR3 in amino acids: CASKIGLMGETQYF. CDR3 nucleotide sequence: TGTGCCAGCAAGATCGGGTTGATGGGGGAGACCCAGTACTTC. The chain employs TRBV6-5 and TRBJ2-5; D remains unclear. The CDR3 spans 14 residues. The germline CDR1 and CDR2 sequences are MNHEY and SVGAGI. V was shortened by 7 bases and J by 5 bases, with 17 bases between the two germline ends.

The rearrangement links TRBV9 to TRBJ2-5; 9 bases match TRBD1. The CDR3 is 16 residues long. V gave up 0 bases and J gave up 5 bases; unmatched junction bases: 8. Germline V gene lookup returns CDR1 SGDLS and CDR2 YYNGEE. CDR3 in DNA: TGTGCCAGCAGCGTAGGTATGGGACAGGGAACGGAGACCCAGTACTTC. It codes for CASSVGMGQGTETQYF.

The rearrangement joins TRBV6-1 to TRBJ2-1; D uncertain. The length of the CDR3 is 16 residues. Trimming stripped 1 base from V and 4 bases from J, with 14 bases between. Germline CDR1 and CDR2: MNHNS and SASEGT. The CDR3 DNA reads TGTGCCAGCAGTGAAGGGCCTCAAGGGCTATACAATGAGCAGTTCTTC. It yields the protein CASSEGPQGLYNEQFF.

The chain couples TRBV30 to TRBJ1-2; weak D call: TRBD1 (5 bases). The CDR3 runs 15 residues. CDR1 is GTSNPN and CDR2 is SVGIG in the germline V gene (reference sequence). Trimming stripped 0 bases from V and 2 bases from J, with 13 bases between. In DNA form, the CDR3 reads TGTGCCTGGAGTGTACCGGGGGGTGGGAACTATGGCTACACCTTC. Protein product: CAWSVPGGGNYGYTF.

The chain couples TRBV9 to TRBJ2-3, with D perhaps assigned TRBD1 or TRBD2 (6 bases each). Looked up from germline, CDR1 is SGDLS and CDR2 is YYNGEE. V was cut by 0 bases and J by 3 bases, with 11 bases left in between. The CDR3 totals 15 residues. CDR3 region: CASSVGGAVTDTQYF. CDR3 nucleotides: TGTGCCAGCAGCGTAGGGGGGGCGGTGACAGATACGCAGTATTTT.

The chain carries TRBV7-8 and TRBJ2-5; the D call may be TRBD1 or TRBD2 (5 bases each). This CDR3 contains 14 residues. The germline gives CDR1 SGHVS, CDR2 FQNEAQ. Trimming cost V 4 bases and J 2 bases, with 11 bases left between them. The CDR3 here is CASSSGTLQETQYF. The CDR3 DNA sequence: TGTGCCAGCAGCTCGGGGACCCTTCAAGAGACCCAGTACTTC. The variable domain in full, completed from reference TRBV7-8 and TRBJ2-5, reads GAGVSQSPRYKVAKRGQDVALRCDPISGHVSLFWYQQALGQGPEFLTYFQNEAQLDKSGLPSDRFFAERPEGSVSTLKIQRTQQEDSAVYLCASSSGTLQETQYFGPGTRLLVL.

This clone was detected only a few times. The chain employs TRBV6-1 and TRBJ1-4, with a possible D match to TRBD1 (6 bases). The germline gives CDR1 MNHNS, CDR2 SASEGT. The CDR3 consists of 12 residues. V dropped 4 bases and J dropped 15 bases, with 15 bases sitting between them. The CDR3 sequence is CASSGQTGRLFF. CDR3 sequence (DNA): TGTGCCAGCAGTGGTCAGACAGGACGATTGTTTTTT.

This sequence joins TRBV30 and TRBJ2-3; 8 bases match TRBD2. J lost 2 bases, V lost 2 bases, and 12 bases had no gene match. Germline V CDR1 and CDR2: GTSNPN, SVGIG (reference sequence). The CDR3 runs to 17 residues. The CDR3 region is CAWSPSRTSRDTDTQYF. CDR3 DNA: TGTGCCTGGAGTCCCTCCCGGACTAGCCGAGACACAGATACGCAGTATTTT.

The chain carries TRBV6-5 and TRBJ1-2; weak D call: TRBD1 (5 bases). V was clipped by 1 base and J by 7 bases, with 10 bases between them. Germline V gene data show CDR1 as MNHEY and CDR2 as SVGAGI. The CDR3 runs 13 residues. CDR3 protein: CASSYFGTGGYTF. CDR3 DNA: TGTGCCAGCAGTTACTTCGGGACGGGTGGCTACACCTTC.

The J gene is TRBJ2-1, the V gene TRBV4-1; no clear D gene. In germline, CDR1 is MGHRA, CDR2 YSYEKL. CDR3 size: 17 residues. The V end lost 1 base, the J end lost 0 bases, and 13 bases lay between the germline ends. CDR3 sequence reads: CASSQVPSWSSYNEQFF. In nucleotides, the CDR3 is TGCGCCAGCAGCCAAGTTCCCTCTTGGAGCTCCTACAATGAGCAGTTCTTC.